This T cell receptor (beta chain) was identified during a study of cytomegalovirus exposure and HLA in healthy donors. Study-level background: HLA-typed donors were the source of about 85 million unique TCRs, which an early data release held. Broader study findings: Among donors in an Asian-associated ancestry cluster, a later analysis reportedly found fewer N-insertions than the roughly 650-donor mean. Presence/absence analyses took donor sequencing depth as roughly uniform.

A word on this clone: The antigen is not known.

PCR primers comprised 60 Vbeta and 13 Jbeta primers. The method was immunoSEQ multiplex PCR; TCRdb's version includes in-frame clones alone and lacks a portion of them. Among a few hundred thousand clones, 60% to 85% were seen once, and the ten largest hold about 16%. The source of this sequence is a man aged 40-55 years in good health and CMV-seronegative. The sequenced sample was PBMCs.

CDR3 nucleotides: TGTGCCAGCAGCTTAGGAGGCAGGGGCCAAGAGACCCAGTACTTC. Its translation is CASSLGGRGQETQYF. V usage is TRBV7-2 and J usage is TRBJ2-5; maybe TRBD1 (6 bases). The germline V gene encodes CDR1 SGHTA and CDR2 FQGNSA. The CDR3 runs to 15 residues. The germline V and J ends were trimmed by 1 base and 1 base, with 10 bases remaining between them.